These 19 T cell receptor beta chains were sequenced from one sample in a study of shared clonotypes between healthy human individuals. Method: immunoSEQ multiplex PCR; TCRdb's copy keeps in-frame clones and lacks some. The table includes about 500,000 clones, roughly four fifths detected once. Input material: PBMCs. Source of these receptors: a woman aged 40 to 50 in good health. Some clones in this sample may be carry-over from other donors' samples.

This rearrangement joins TRBV29-1 to TRBJ2-7; 9 positions match TRBD1. Per the germline V gene, CDR1 is SQVTM and CDR2 is ANQGSEA. V lost 1 base, J lost 3 bases, and 1 base stayed unmatched. The CDR3 is made up of 13 amino acids. The CDR3 loop is CSVEGTGDYEQYF. CDR3 bases: TGCAGCGTTGAAGGGACAGGGGACTACGAGCAGTACTTC.

The chain employs TRBV11-2 and TRBJ2-1; D is ambiguous. The V end was cut by 5 bases, the J end by 7 bases, with 12 bases between. CDR3 size: 13 residues. The germline V gene has CDR1 SGHAT and CDR2 FQNNGV. CDR3 coding DNA: TGTGCCAGCAGCGACCGTTACCCAAATGAGCAGTTCTTC. It is translated as CASSDRYPNEQFF. Full variable domain (missing parts from reference TRBV11-2 and TRBJ2-1): EAGVAQSPRYKIIEKRQSVAFWCNPISGHATLYWYQQILGQGPKLLIQFQNNGVVDDSQLPKDRFSAERLKGVDSTLKIQPAKLEDSAVYLCASSDRYPNEQFFGPGTRLTVL.

As to this clone: This sequence is one base from a far larger clone and is likely a read error. It is likely a read error, because the conserved phenylalanine at the end of the CDR3 is missing. The chain is built from TRBV4-3 and TRBJ2-7; 11 bases agree with TRBD1. The CDR3 is 15 amino acids. CDR1 is LGHNA and CDR2 is YSLEER in the germline V gene. J gave up 6 bases and V 3 bases, and 7 bases lay outside the gene matches. The CDR3 here is CASSHPGQGVGEQYL. In DNA form, the CDR3 reads TGCGCCAGCAGCCACCCGGGACAGGGGGTGGGCGAGCAGTACCTC.

Remarks on this clone: A junction boundary mismatches the germline segment, possibly from a read error. The V gene is TRBV28, the J gene TRBJ2-7, with D tentatively TRBD1 (6 bases). Germline lookup yields CDR1 MDHEN and CDR2 SYDVKM. The CDR3 extends over 13 amino acids. CDR3 protein: CACRGYGSYEQYF. In DNA form, the CDR3 reads TGTGCCTGCAGGGGTTACGGCTCCTACGAGCAGTACTTC. The whole variable domain, filled in from reference TRBV28 and TRBJ2-7, reads DVKVTQSSRYLVKRTGEKVFLECVQDMDHENMFWYRQDPGLGLRLIYFSYDVKMKEKGDIPEGYSVSREKKERFSLILESASTNQTSMYLCACRGYGSYEQYFGPGTRLTVT.

The chain carries TRBV7-2 and TRBJ2-7; 8 nucleotides agree with TRBD2. The CDR3 is 16 amino acids. The V gene's germline CDR1 is SGHTA and CDR2 FQGNSA. With V trimmed by 1 base and J by 6 bases, 11 bases remained unmatched. The chain's CDR3 is CASSLVGSGLAGEQYF. CDR3 DNA: TGTGCCAGCAGCTTAGTGGGTAGTGGGCTAGCGGGCGAGCAGTACTTC.

The gene calls are TRBV7-3 and TRBJ2-1, with D possibly matching TRBD2 (7 bases). The CDR3 has 12 residues. Germline CDR1 and CDR2: SGHTA and FQGTGA. V lost 3 bases to trimming and J lost 15 bases, with 15 bases between them. CDR3 nucleotides: TGTGCCAGCAGCTTTATCGGGGGGCAACGGTTCTTC. Protein sequence: CASSFIGGQRFF. Variable domain in full (rest from reference TRBV7-3 and TRBJ2-1): GAGVSQTPSNKVTEKGKYVELRCDPISGHTALYWYRQSLGQGPEFLIYFQGTGAADDSGLPNDRFFAVRPEGSVSTLKIQRTERGDSAVYLCASSFIGGQRFFGPGTRLTVL.

As concerns this clone: It is likely a read error: a sequence one base away is far more abundant. V is TRBV29-1 and J is TRBJ2-5; the D is unclear. The germline V gene has CDR1 SQVTM and CDR2 ANQGSEA. This CDR3 is built from 12 residues. Here the CDR3 DNA reads TGCGGCTACCGCCTGATGGGAGAGACCCAGTACTTC. This gives the protein CGYRLMGETQYF.

V and J are TRBV28 and TRBJ2-7; no definite D call. Trimming removed 6 bases at V and 4 bases at J, with 10 bases between. This CDR3 spans 12 amino acids. Germline CDR1 is MDHEN and CDR2 is SYDVKM. CDR3 coding DNA: TGTGCCAGCAGCTCATGGGGTTACGAGCAGTACTTC. Protein sequence: CASSSWGYEQYF. The variable domain in full, completed from reference TRBV28 and TRBJ2-7, reads DVKVTQSSRYLVKRTGEKVFLECVQDMDHENMFWYRQDPGLGLRLIYFSYDVKMKEKGDIPEGYSVSREKKERFSLILESASTNQTSMYLCASSSWGYEQYFGPGTRLTVT.

J is TRBJ2-1 and V is TRBV11-2; D might be TRBD2 (6 bases). Trimming removed 6 bases from V and 5 bases from J, with 14 bases in between. From germline, CDR1 is SGHAT and CDR2 FQNNGV. The CDR3 contains 14 residues. The CDR3 sequence: CASRLGGAHNEQFF. Here the CDR3 DNA reads TGTGCCAGCAGACTCGGCGGGGCCCACAATGAGCAGTTCTTC. The whole variable domain, filled in from reference TRBV11-2 and TRBJ2-1, reads EAGVAQSPRYKIIEKRQSVAFWCNPISGHATLYWYQQILGQGPKLLIQFQNNGVVDDSQLPKDRFSAERLKGVDSTLKIQPAKLEDSAVYLCASRLGGAHNEQFFGPGTRLTVL.

This rearrangement joins TRBV29-1 to TRBJ2-7, with D tentatively TRBD1 (6 bases). Germline CDR1 is SQVTM and CDR2 is ANQGSEA. Trimming removed 4 bases from V and 4 bases from J, with 11 bases in between. The CDR3 extends over 12 amino acids. CDR3 nucleotides: TGCAGCGTTGGTACAGGGCAGTACGAGCAGTACTTC. Protein sequence: CSVGTGQYEQYF.

There are many counts of this clone. Distinct nucleotide sequences in the sample also encode this CDR3. This chain connects TRBV19 to TRBJ2-5; 14 nucleotides align to TRBD2. This CDR3 comprises 16 residues. V was pared by 4 bases and J by 5 bases, with 6 bases of the junction left unmatched. Germline V CDR1 and CDR2: LNHDA, SQIVND (reference sequence). The CDR3 DNA sequence: TGTGCCAGTAGTAGGGGGACTAGCGGGAGAGGGGAGACCCAGTACTTC. Translated, it gives CASSRGTSGRGETQYF.

The CDR3 DNA sequence: TGTGCCAGTAGTCCCAGGGTTGTAACCTACGAGCAGTACTTC. Translating it yields CASSPRVVTYEQYF. V usage is TRBV19 and J usage is TRBJ2-7; tentatively, D is TRBD1 (5 bases). Germline V gene data show CDR1 as LNHDA and CDR2 as SQIVND (reference sequence). The V gene lost 5 bases and the J gene lost 2 bases, with 13 bases spanning the gap. The CDR3 length is 14 residues.

This clone was recorded only once. This chain joins TRBV9 and TRBJ2-3; the match to TRBD1 covers 7 bases. In germline, CDR1 is SGDLS, CDR2 YYNGEE. The junction had 7 bases not matched to a gene; V was cut back by 4 bases and J by 2 bases. The CDR3 contains 15 residues. CDR3 loop: CASSPRGHDTDTQYF. CDR3 coding DNA: TGTGCCAGCAGCCCGAGGGGGCACGACACAGATACGCAGTATTTT.

V usage is TRBV2 and J usage is TRBJ1-1; perhaps TRBD1 as D (6 bases). The CDR3 has 14 residues. V was trimmed by 5 bases and J by 0 bases, leaving 10 bases between them. Germline V gene data show CDR1 as SNHLY and CDR2 as FYNNEI. The CDR3 here is CASSPTGVNTEAFF. The CDR3, as DNA: TGTGCCAGCAGTCCGACAGGAGTGAACACTGAAGCTTTCTTT.

This chain joins TRBV9 and TRBJ1-4; 7 nucleotides line up with TRBD1. Germline V gives CDR1 SGDLS, CDR2 YYNGEE. The V and J ends lost 1 base and 8 bases, in that order; junction bases with no gene match: 11. CDR3 size: 16 residues. CDR3 nucleotide sequence: TGTGCCAGCAGCGTAAACCCCGAGGGGGCTGGAGAAAAACTGTTTTTT. This sequence encodes CASSVNPEGAGEKLFF.

The V call is TRBV7-6, the J call TRBJ2-5, with TRBD2 matching 11 bases. With V trimmed by 5 bases and J by 4 bases, 6 bases remained unmatched. CDR1 and CDR2 (germline): SGHVS, FNYEAQ. The CDR3 is 15 residues long. CDR3 sequence (DNA): TGTGCCAGCAGCCTTAGCGGGAGGGCCGCAGAGACCCAGTACTTC. Translation gives CASSLSGRAAETQYF. Variable domain in full (rest from reference TRBV7-6 and TRBJ2-5): GAGVSQSPRYKVTKRGQDVALRCDPISGHVSLYWYRQALGQGPEFLTYFNYEAQQDKSGLPNDRFSAERPEGSISTLTIQRTEQRDSAMYRCASSLSGRAAETQYFGPGTRLLVL.

This clone was seen a handful of times. The chain employs TRBV29-1 and TRBJ1-2, with 8 bases fitting TRBD1. The J segment lost 2 bases and the V segment lost 4 bases, leaving 6 bases of the junction unmatched. Germline CDR1 SQVTM, CDR2 ANQGSEA. CDR3 size: 14 residues. CDR3 nucleotide sequence: TGCAGCGTTGTGATTGCAGGGGGCAACTATGGCTACACCTTC. This encodes CSVVIAGGNYGYTF.

The V and J genes are TRBV4-3 and TRBJ1-4; no clear D gene. CDR1 is LGHNA and CDR2 is YSLEER in the germline V gene. V lost 1 base, J lost 6 bases, and 15 bases lay in between. This CDR3 region has 16 residues. The chain's CDR3 is CASSQGAPDVYEKLFF. DNA for the CDR3: TGCGCCAGCAGCCAAGGAGCCCCGGACGTCTATGAAAAACTGTTTTTT.

The V call is TRBV5-1, the J call TRBJ2-2; the D is unclear. Germline values: CDR1 SGHRS, CDR2 YFSETQ. This CDR3 contains 17 residues. The ends were cut back, 0 bases at V and 0 bases at J, with 12 bases in the middle. The CDR3 region has the DNA TGCGCCAGCAGCTTGGAGTCCCGCGCTGCGAACACCGGGGAGCTGTTTTTT. It is translated as CASSLESRAANTGELFF. Variable domain in full (rest from reference TRBV5-1 and TRBJ2-2): KAGVTQTPRYLIKTRGQQVTLSCSPISGHRSVSWYQQTPGQGLQFLFEYFSETQRNKGNFPGRFSGRQFSNSRSEMNVSTLELGDSALYLCASSLESRAANTGELFFGEGSRLTVL.